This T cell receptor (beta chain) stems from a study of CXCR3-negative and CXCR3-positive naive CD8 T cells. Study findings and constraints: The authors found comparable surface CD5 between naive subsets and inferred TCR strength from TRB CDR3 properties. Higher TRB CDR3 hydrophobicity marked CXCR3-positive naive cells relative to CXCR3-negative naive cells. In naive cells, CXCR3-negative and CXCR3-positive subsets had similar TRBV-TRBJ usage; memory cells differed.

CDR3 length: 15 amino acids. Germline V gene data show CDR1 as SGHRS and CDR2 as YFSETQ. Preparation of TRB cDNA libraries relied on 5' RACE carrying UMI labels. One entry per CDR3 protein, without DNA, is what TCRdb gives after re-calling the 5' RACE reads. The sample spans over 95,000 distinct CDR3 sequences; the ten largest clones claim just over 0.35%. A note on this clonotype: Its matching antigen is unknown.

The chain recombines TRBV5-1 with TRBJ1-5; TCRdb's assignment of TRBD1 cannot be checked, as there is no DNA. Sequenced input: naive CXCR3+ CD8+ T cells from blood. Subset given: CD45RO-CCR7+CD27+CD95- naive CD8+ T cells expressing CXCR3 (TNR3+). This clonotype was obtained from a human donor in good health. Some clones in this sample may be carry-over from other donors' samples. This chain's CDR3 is CASSFPRVSNQPQHF.